The 7 T cell receptor beta chains presented below share a single source sample, sequenced in a study of T-cell memory formation after mild COVID-19. TCRdb redid the calling of the 5' RACE reads with MiXCR, one entry per CDR3 protein. The data contain roughly 510,000 distinct CDR3 sequences, 15% to 20% of them singletons. Input material: PBMCs or a T cell subset sorted from them (not recorded which). The receptors were sampled from an adult woman who had mild COVID-19 (a few samples of this study predate the infection). Cell type and time point are not known.

This CDR3 is CAISDRDEGDTQYF. The CDR3 nucleotides are TGTGCCATCAGTGATCGGGACGAAGGGGATACGCAGTATTTT. The chain couples TRBV10-3 to TRBJ2-3, with D perhaps assigned TRBD1 or TRBD2 (5 bases each). The CDR3 is 14 residues long. V was shortened by 3 bases and J by 6 bases, with 13 bases between the two germline ends. Germline lookup yields CDR1 ENHRY and CDR2 SYGVKD.

The chain has TRBV24-1 and TRBJ2-3, with D maybe TRBD1 (5 bases). Germline-derived CDR1 and CDR2 are KGHDR and SFDVKD. There are 14 residues in the CDR3. The ends were cut back, 3 bases at V and 4 bases at J, with 10 bases in the middle. The CDR3 coding sequence is TGTGCCACCAGTGATACAGTGGGGCCAGATACGCAGTATTTT. Encoded protein: CATSDTVGPDTQYF.

This chain links TRBV19 with TRBJ2-1; 14 bases line up with TRBD2. Germline trimming cut 7 bases from V and 2 bases from J; bases unmatched to any gene: 10. Germline V gene sequence: CDR1 LNHDA, CDR2 SQIVND (reference sequence). The CDR3 is 18 amino acids. Written as DNA, the CDR3 is TGTGCCAGTACCAGGGGGACTAGCGGGAGACCTCCCTACAATGAGCAGTTCTTC. Translated: CASTRGTSGRPPYNEQFF.

This clonotype was picked up a small number of times. CDR3 sequence reads: CASSFLAGVAPDTQYF. The DNA for the CDR3 is TGTGCCAGCAGCTTTTTAGCGGGGGTTGCCCCAGATACGCAGTATTTT. The chain has TRBV7-8 and TRBJ2-3, with 9 nucleotides matching TRBD2. J lost 4 bases, V lost 3 bases, and 8 bases had no gene match. CDR1 SGHVS and CDR2 FQNEAQ come from the germline V gene. CDR3 length: 16 amino acids.

The chain employs TRBV6-2 or TRBV6-3 and TRBJ2-2, with 8 bases lining up with TRBD1. Germline CDR1 and CDR2: MNHEY and SVGEGT. J gave up 3 bases and V 5 bases, and 8 bases lay outside the gene matches. This CDR3 region has 16 residues. The CDR3 spells CASSPAGGIDTGELFF. CDR3 nucleotide sequence: TGTGCCAGCAGTCCTGCAGGGGGCATCGACACCGGGGAGCTGTTTTTT.

This chain connects TRBV4-2 to TRBJ2-7; D may be TRBD2 (7 bases). The CDR3 spans 14 residues. Germline V CDR1 and CDR2: LGHNA, YNFKEQ. V dropped 4 bases and J dropped 6 bases, with 16 bases sitting between them. In nucleotides, the CDR3 is TGTGCCAGCAGCCGCACGGAGGGGGGGGGCGAGCAGTACTTC. This encodes CASSRTEGGGEQYF.

The chain couples TRBV29-1 to TRBJ2-7; D remains unclear. This CDR3 is 12 amino acids long. Per the germline V gene, CDR1 is SQVTM and CDR2 is ANQGSEA. Trimming removed 4 bases from V and 5 bases from J, with 12 bases in between. CDR3 nucleotides: TGCAGCGTTGTGTCCGCGCGCGACGAGCAGTACTTC. Its translation is CSVVSARDEQYF.